This TCR beta chain came from a study of radiotherapy plus CTLA-4 blockade in lung cancer. As for the study in general: Among enrolled patients, over 15% responded and about 30% achieved disease control. Study results and limitations: Blood-borne expansion of tumor-derived TCR clones followed radiotherapy plus ipilimumab. The best prediction of response reportedly came from early blood T cell clone dynamics, with interferon-beta.

Of note for this clone: Its antigen is currently unknown.

The repertoire was sequenced with immunoSEQ multiplex PCR; TCRdb's copy has only in-frame clones and lacks some. The sample lists 35,000 to 45,000 clones, about two thirds occurring once. V was pared by 3 bases and J by 6 bases, with 9 bases between. CDR3 size: 12 residues. Looked up from germline, CDR1 is KGHSH and CDR2 is LQKENI. Patients in the study, people with chemo-refractory metastatic non-small-cell lung cancer, received focal radiation plus ipilimumab CTLA-4 blockade. The sequence was obtained from a human donor with non-small cell lung cancer who had a partial response to radiotherapy plus ipilimumab. Here the sequenced sample was peripheral blood, taken from a patient treated with radiotherapy plus ipilimumab. The chain combines TRBV18 with TRBJ2-7; D is undetermined. CDR3 coding DNA: TGTGCCAGCTCACCGGGCCAGCTCGAGCAGTACTTC. It is translated as CASSPGQLEQYF.